This T cell receptor beta chain was observed in a study of response to subunit inactivated influenza vaccine. Whole-study results and caveats: A suggestion made by the authors is that each seasonal influenza vaccination recruits few new T cells.

V was shortened by 1 base and J by 8 bases, with 15 bases between the two germline ends. Germline V gene lookup returns CDR1 SNHLY and CDR2 FYNNEI. This CDR3 has 15 amino acids. This clonotype was picked up a small number of times. The target antigen is unknown. TCRdb reprocessed the RT-PCR reads via MiXCR and lists one record per CDR3 protein. The sample lists more than 550,000 distinct CDR3 sequences, over 9.5% seen once, with roughly 10% in the top ten. Specimen: PBMCs from blood, collected on the day of vaccination. The receptor was derived from a man aged 45-60 years who received an inactivated influenza vaccine. The V gene is TRBV2, the J gene TRBJ2-1; the D gene is possibly TRBD2 (5 bases). CDR3 protein: CASSEVGEFSHEQFF. CDR3 nucleotide sequence: TGTGCCAGCAGTGAAGTGGGAGAATTCTCACATGAGCAGTTCTTC.